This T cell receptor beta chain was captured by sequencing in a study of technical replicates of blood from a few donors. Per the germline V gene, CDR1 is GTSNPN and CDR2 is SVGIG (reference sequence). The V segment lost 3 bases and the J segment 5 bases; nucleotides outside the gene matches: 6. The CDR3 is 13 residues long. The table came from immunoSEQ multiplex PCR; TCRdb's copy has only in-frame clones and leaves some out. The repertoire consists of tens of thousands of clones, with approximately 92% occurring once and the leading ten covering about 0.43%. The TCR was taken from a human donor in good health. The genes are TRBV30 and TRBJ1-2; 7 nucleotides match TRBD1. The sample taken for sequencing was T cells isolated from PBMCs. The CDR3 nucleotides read TGTGCCTGGAGAAACAGGGGAACATATGGCTACACCTTC. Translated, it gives CAWRNRGTYGYTF.